This TCR beta chain originates from a study of T cell changes during pregnancy in multiple sclerosis. With regard to this clone: The identical CDR3 is also encoded by other nucleotide sequences in the sample.

This table comes from immunoSEQ multiplex PCR, and its TCRdb copy is limited to in-frame clones, with some not included. The table records under 40,000 clones, 70% to 90% of them present only once. Sequenced material: CD4+ T cells from peripheral blood mononuclear cells, taken before pregnancy. This clonotype was sampled from a female donor with multiple sclerosis, enrolled in a pregnancy study.

The chain's CDR3 is CASSILRGNQPQHF. The CDR3 DNA follows: TGTGCCAGTAGTATCCTCCGCGGCAATCAGCCCCAGCATTTT. The chain has TRBV19 and TRBJ1-5; D is undetermined. This CDR3 is built from 14 residues. Deletions cut 3 bases from V and 2 bases from J, with 8 bases between. Germline-derived CDR1 and CDR2 are LNHDA and SQIVND (reference sequence).